Listed below are T cell receptor beta chains from one sample, sequenced in a study of control samples from healthy donors and cancer patients. Some clones are missing from TCRdb's copy, which holds only in-frame ones; the method was immunoSEQ multiplex PCR. The sample carries about 160,000 clones, roughly 90% recorded once. The material sequenced was blood. The receptor source for this set is a man aged 30 to 45 in good health. CDR3s include the opening cysteine and the closing phenylalanine or tryptophan. The D gene is left open where the match is weak. The size entry is marked missing in some rows and otherwise reads once, few, many or a size class.

clone_size	d_call	v_call	j_call	cdr3_nt	cdr3_aa
.	.	TRBV6-5	TRBJ1-1	TGTGCCAGCACTCAGGGAAGGAGAGCTTTCTTT	CASTQGRRAFF
.	.	TRBV7-9	TRBJ1-3	TGTGCCAGCAGCTTTAAACGGACCTCTGGAAACACCATATATTTT	CASSFKRTSGNTIYF
.	TRBD1	TRBV5-1	TRBJ2-7	TGCGCCAGCAGCCTGACAGGGATGAGAGGCGAGCAGTACTTC	CASSLTGMRGEQYF
.	TRBD2	TRBV7-9	TRBJ2-1	TGTGCCAGCACCCCTGGCCTAGCGGGAGTCGATGAGCAGTTCTTC	CASTPGLAGVDEQFF
.	.	TRBV5-8	TRBJ2-1	TGTGCCAGCAGCTTTATACGGTCCGAGCAGTTCTTC	CASSFIRSEQFF
.	TRBD1	TRBV7-2	TRBJ2-2	TGTGCCAGCAGCTTAGAAGGGACAGGATACCTCGGGGAGCTGTTTTTT	CASSLEGTGYLGELFF
.	TRBD2	TRBV5-4	TRBJ2-7	TGTGCCAGCAGCCCGGTAGGGACTAGCAGCTACGAGCAGTACTTC	CASSPVGTSSYEQYF
once	.	TRBV20-1	TRBJ1-5	TGCAGTGCTAGTACCCACAGCCTTATCAATCAGCCCCAGCATTTT	CSASTHSLINQPQHF
.	.	TRBV3-1/TRBV3-2	TRBJ2-1	TGTGCCAGCAGCCAAGATCAGGTGGACACTTCCTACAATGAGCAGTTCTTC	CASSQDQVDTSYNEQFF
.	TRBD1	TRBV7-3	TRBJ1-3	TGTGCCAGCAGCTTTACAGGGGGCAGTGGAAACACCATATATTTT	CASSFTGGSGNTIYF
.	TRBD1	TRBV9	TRBJ2-2	TGTGCCAGCAGCGTAGACAGGGGGCCTTATTCCGGGGAGCTGTTTTTT	CASSVDRGPYSGELFF
.	.	TRBV5-1	TRBJ2-5	TGCGCCAGCAGTCCGCAGGGAAAGACCCAGTACTTC	CASSPQGKTQYF
.	.	TRBV11-2	TRBJ1-1	TGTGCCAGCAGCTTAGATCGTTTTATAAGGAACAGCCATAAAGCTTTCTTT	CASSLDRFIRNSHKAFF
.	.	TRBV6-1	TRBJ1-1	TGTGCCAGCAGTGAAGAGGCGCGAGGCACCACTCTATTT	CASSEEARGTTLF
once	TRBD1	TRBV19	TRBJ2-1	TGTGCCACTCGCGGACAGGGAATCCATGAGCAGTTCTTC	CATRGQGIHEQFF
.	.	TRBV5-1	TRBJ2-5	TGCGCCAGCAGCTTGAGGCCGGGAGAGACCCAGTACTTC	CASSLRPGETQYF
.	.	TRBV5-1	TRBJ2-3	TGCGCCAGCAGCTTGCAAGGGCCCGATACGCAGTATTTT	CASSLQGPDTQYF
once	TRBD2	TRBV5-1	TRBJ2-3	TGCGCCAGCAGCTCCTCGGGGGGGCCGGGAGATACGCAGTATTTT	CASSSSGGPGDTQYF
.	.	TRBV6-4	TRBJ2-1	TGTGCCAGCAGTGACGGGAGCTCCTACAATGAGCAGTTCTTC	CASSDGSSYNEQFF
.	.	TRBV7-9	TRBJ1-1	TGTGCCAGCAGCTTGAAAGATGACGGCACTGAAGCTTTCTTT	CASSLKDDGTEAFF
once	.	TRBV7-9	TRBJ1-2	TGTGCCAGCAGCCCCCTCTCGGGAGATTCCTCTGGCTACACCTTC	CASSPLSGDSSGYTF
.	TRBD1	TRBV19	TRBJ2-7	TGTGCCAGTAGTATATTGGGACAGGGGGCTTACGAGCAGTACTTC	CASSILGQGAYEQYF
.	.	TRBV6-5	TRBJ1-5	TGTGCCAGCAGAACAGGGTCGGGCAATCAGCCCCAGCATTTT	CASRTGSGNQPQHF
.	TRBD2	TRBV7-8	TRBJ2-1	TGTGCCAGCAGCTTAGTTGCGGGGGGCACCAATGAGCAGTTCTTC	CASSLVAGGTNEQFF
.	TRBD1	TRBV6-6	TRBJ2-1	TGTGCCAGCACCCCAAGGGTGTTGACAGGGGGAAATGAGCAGTTCTTC	CASTPRVLTGGNEQFF
many	.	TRBV4-2	TRBJ1-6	TGTGCCAGCAGCGGAAGGGCAGGGTCGGAATCACCCCTCCACTTT	CASSGRAGSESPLHF
.	.	TRBV14	TRBJ2-1	TGTGCCAGCAGCCTTCAAAGGGCTCTCAATGAGCAGTTCTTC	CASSLQRALNEQFF
.	TRBD1	TRBV2	TRBJ1-1	TGTGCCAGCGCCAGACTCCCGGGACAGGCCCTCTTT	CASARLPGQALF
.	.	TRBV27	TRBJ1-6	TGTGCCAGCCGTGATTGGGGGGCCTATAATTCACCCCTCCACTTT	CASRDWGAYNSPLHF
.	TRBD2	TRBV5-1	TRBJ2-3	TGCGCCAGCAGGGAGCGGGGTTTGGGCACAGATACGCAGTATTTT	CASRERGLGTDTQYF
.	TRBD1	TRBV2	TRBJ1-5	TGTGCCAGCAACGCGGGACAGGGTAGTCAGCCCCAGCATTTT	CASNAGQGSQPQHF
.	.	TRBV19	TRBJ2-3	TGTGCCAGTAGGGGGAGCGACTATACCACAGATACGCAGTATTTT	CASRGSDYTTDTQYF